This T cell receptor beta chain was recorded in a study of blood T cell repertoires in COVID-19. Study overall: In each case, the material was cDNA or gDNA derived from T cells, B-cell-depleted T cells, or PBMCs.

Original processing notes: Reference gene primers were amplified, and this amplification served to estimate nucleated cell counts. Some clones are missing from TCRdb's copy, which holds only in-frame ones; the method was immunoSEQ multiplex PCR. The D gene and trimming were derived from the DNA, and the V and J assignments and clone size from that table. The sample lists around 240,000 clones, 75% to 90% occurring once. J was trimmed by 0 bases and V by 2 bases; bases with no gene match: 4. CDR1 is MNHEY, CDR2 SMNVEV, per germline (reference sequence). The CDR3 has 16 amino acids. The J gene is TRBJ2-1, the V gene TRBV27, with 7 nucleotides matching TRBD1. The receptor was derived from a woman in her 30s who had recovered from COVID-19. The sequenced sample was peripheral blood. In DNA form, the CDR3 reads TGTGCCAGCAGTTTAATTGCAGGGGGCTCCTACAATGAGCAGTTCTTC. Protein sequence: CASSLIAGGSYNEQFF.